Below are 4 T cell receptor beta chains sequenced from a single sample in a study of identical twins. TCRdb analysed the 5' RACE reads with MiXCR anew, one entry per CDR3 protein. The sample has 200,000 to 250,000 distinct CDR3 sequences; around an eighth are singletons. Sample: memory (CD45RO+) T cells sorted from blood. These receptors were taken from a woman between 18 and 29 years old in good health.

This clonotype showed up just once. The V and J genes are TRBV9 and TRBJ1-2, with no clear D. Trimming cost V 4 bases and J 4 bases, with 8 bases left between them. Germline V gene data show CDR1 as SGDLS and CDR2 as YYNGEE. This CDR3 has 12 amino acids. The CDR3 protein is CASSITGYGYTF. In DNA form, the CDR3 reads TGTGCCAGCAGCATTACCGGCTATGGCTACACCTTC. The full variable domain, completed using reference TRBV9 and TRBJ1-2, is DSGVTQTPKHLITATGQRVTLRCSPRSGDLSVYWYQQSLDQGLQFLIQYYNGEERAKGNILERFSAQQFPDLHSELNLSSLELGDSALYFCASSITGYGYTFGSGTRLTVV.

This clonotype was seen a handful of times. J is TRBJ2-1 and V is TRBV19; D might be TRBD2 (6 bases). The CDR3 covers 13 residues. The germline V and J ends were trimmed by 8 bases and 9 bases, with 17 bases remaining between them. Germline CDR1 is LNHDA and CDR2 is SQIVND (reference sequence). The CDR3 DNA reads TGTGCCAGTTCTCCGCGGGATATAGGTGAGCAGTTCTTC. It codes for CASSPRDIGEQFF.

This clonotype was found many times. This chain connects TRBV7-4 to TRBJ1-2, with 8 nucleotides matching TRBD1. With V trimmed by 5 bases and J by 4 bases, 3 bases remained unmatched. The CDR3 has 13 amino acids. Germline V CDR1 and CDR2: SGHVT, SQSDAQ. CDR3 region: CASSPTGVYGYTF. CDR3 sequence (DNA): TGTGCCAGCAGCCCGACAGGGGTCTATGGCTACACCTTC. The full variable domain, rest sourced from reference TRBV7-4 and TRBJ1-2, is GAGVSQSPRYKVAKRGRDVALRCDSISGHVTLYWYRQTLGQGSEVLTYSQSDAQRDKSGRPSGRFSAERPERSVSTLKIQRTEQGDSAVYLCASSPTGVYGYTFGSGTRLTVV.

Notes on this clonotype: This may be a read error: a much more frequent sequence differs by one nucleotide. The gene calls are TRBV5-6 and TRBJ2-7; D possibly matches TRBD1 or TRBD2 (5 bases each). With 3 bases removed from V and 12 bases from J, the gap between germline ends came to 22 bases. The CDR3 runs to 14 residues. Per the germline V gene, CDR1 is SGHDT and CDR2 is YYEEEE. The CDR3: CASSSGTLKGSAYF. The CDR3 DNA reads TGTGCCAGCAGCTCCGGGACCCTAAAAGGGAGTGCGTACTTC.